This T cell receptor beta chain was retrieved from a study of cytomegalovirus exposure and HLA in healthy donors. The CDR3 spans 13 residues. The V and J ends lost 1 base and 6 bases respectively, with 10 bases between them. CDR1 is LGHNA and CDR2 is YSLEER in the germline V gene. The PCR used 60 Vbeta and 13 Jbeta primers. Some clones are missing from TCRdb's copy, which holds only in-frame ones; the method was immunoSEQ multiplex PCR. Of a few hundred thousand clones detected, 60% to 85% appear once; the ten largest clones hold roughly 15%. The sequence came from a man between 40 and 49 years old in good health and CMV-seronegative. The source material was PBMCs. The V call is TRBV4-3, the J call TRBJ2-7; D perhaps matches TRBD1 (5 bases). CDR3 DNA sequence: TGCGCCAGCAGCCAAGCTGGGGCAGGCGAGCAGTACTTC. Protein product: CASSQAGAGEQYF.